This TCR beta chain was sequenced during a study of blood T cells in healthy people across ages. This CDR3 contains 14 residues. Per germline, CDR1 SEHNR and CDR2 FQNEAQ (reference sequence). V shed 5 bases and J 8 bases; nucleotides not matched to a gene: 8. For the second PCR, which ran for roughly 6 to 11 cycles, a sample-barcoded 5' primer and a J-beta primer mix were used. Tagging of each cDNA molecule was performed by a template-switch adaptor with 12 random nucleotides. TCRdb re-analysed the 5' RACE reads in MiXCR, keeping a single row per CDR3 protein. The sample gives approximately 1.5 million distinct CDR3 sequences, approximately 43% of which show up once; about 4.1% is in the top ten.

The sequencing sample was made of blood. The V and J genes are TRBV7-9 and TRBJ2-1; 8 bases are shared with TRBD1. The TCR sequence derives from a woman younger than 30 in good health. CDR3 bases: TGTGCCAGCAGCGCTGGACAGGGTTTCGATGAGCAGTTCTTC. Translated: CASSAGQGFDEQFF.